The clone carrying this T cell receptor beta chain was counted ten times or more. Its target is unknown. Each CDR3 protein is one row after TCRdb ran MiXCR on the 5' RACE reads. The sample yields around 390,000 distinct CDR3 sequences, under 25% seen once. These data belong to a study of CD8 T cells in ankylosing spondylitis. General study points: In ankylosing spondylitis patients, matched synovial fluid reportedly showed significant enrichment of disease-linked clones. Ankylosing spondylitis blood appeared to be characterized by a TCR beta motif of under 10 highly homologous variants.

Trimming took off 5 bases at V and 3 bases at J, with 14 bases between the two ends. From germline, CDR1 is SQVTM and CDR2 ANQGSEA. The length of the CDR3 is 13 residues. The chain uses TRBV29-1 and TRBJ2-7; D may be TRBD2 (5 bases). The sample comprised blood, either unsorted or a sorted T cell fraction (not recorded which). The sequence was collected from a male donor with ankylosing spondylitis. The CDR3 is CSVTLFGSYEQYF. The CDR3 DNA reads TGCAGCGTTACCCTTTTTGGGAGCTACGAGCAGTACTTC.